The 21 T cell receptor beta chains in this list originate from one sample, sequenced in a study of blood T cell repertoires in COVID-19. Sequenced by immunoSEQ multiplex PCR; TCRdb stores in-frame clones only, minus some. The sample consists of around 250,000 clones, approximately 89% of them appearing once. Sample: PBMCs or T cells enriched from blood (not recorded which). These TCRs come from a middle-aged woman who had been exposed to COVID-19.

This clone was seen once. The rearrangement joins TRBV28 to TRBJ1-1; TRBD1 aligns across 8 bases. From germline, CDR1 is MDHEN and CDR2 SYDVKM. The CDR3 is 14 residues long. With 6 bases clipped from V and 3 bases from J, the junction kept 6 bases outside the gene matches. This chain's CDR3 is CASRADRGDTEAFF. Written as DNA, the CDR3 is TGTGCCAGCAGGGCAGACAGGGGTGACACTGAAGCTTTCTTT.

The chain recombines TRBV19 with TRBJ1-3, with TRBD1 as a possible D gene (6 bases). CDR3 length: 14 amino acids. The V end was cut by 6 bases, the J end by 8 bases, with 17 bases between. Looked up from germline, CDR1 is LNHDA and CDR2 is SQIVND (reference sequence). For the CDR3, the DNA is TGTGCCAGTAGCAATACAGGGACCGGGGACACCATATATTTT. It codes for CASSNTGTGDTIYF.

The rearrangement uses TRBV5-1 and TRBJ1-5; 10 nucleotides agree with TRBD1. V dropped 4 bases and J dropped 6; count of bases not matched to a gene: 7. The CDR3 totals 15 residues. Germline values: CDR1 SGHRS, CDR2 YFSETQ. CDR3 coding DNA: TGCGCCAGCAGCGTGGACAGGGGGGAGCGTCAGCCCCAGCATTTT. The encoded protein is CASSVDRGERQPQHF.

J is TRBJ1-2 and V is TRBV7-2; D perhaps matches TRBD1 (6 bases). This CDR3 spans 13 amino acids. Germline CDR1 reads SGHTA; CDR2 reads FQGNSA. Between the trimmed V and J ends, which lost 2 bases and 3 bases, there was a span of 7 bases. As DNA, the CDR3 is TGTGCCAGCAGCTTAAAGGGGGACTATGGCTACACCTTC. It is translated as CASSLKGDYGYTF.

The CDR3 sequence: CASSLEGPSGPYEQYV. CDR3 sequence (DNA): TGTGCCAGCAGCTTGGAGGGGCCTAGCGGGCCCTACGAGCAGTACGTC. V and J are TRBV5-4 and TRBJ2-7, with 8 bases identical to TRBD2. The ends lost 0 bases at V and 2 bases at J; junction bases unmatched: 7. The CDR3 is made up of 16 amino acids. Germline V gene lookup returns CDR1 SGHNT and CDR2 YYREEE (reference sequence).

The chain links TRBV27 to TRBJ1-2; 7 bases are a match to TRBD1. Trimming took 5 bases from V and 8 from J; bases not matched to a gene: 14. CDR3 length equals 15 residues. Germline V gene data show CDR1 as MNHEY and CDR2 as SMNVEV (reference sequence). The CDR3, as DNA: TGTGCCAGCAGTCAGACGCACTTTGACAGGGACGGCTACACCTTC. Its translation is CASSQTHFDRDGYTF.

The chain combines TRBV4-1 with TRBJ2-1, with D perhaps TRBD2 (5 bases). Trimming stripped 0 bases from V and 0 bases from J, with 6 bases between. Germline V lookup: CDR1 MGHRA, CDR2 YSYEKL. The CDR3 has 15 amino acids. The CDR3 region is CASSQESGSYNEQFF. The CDR3 coding sequence is TGCGCCAGCAGCCAAGAAAGCGGCTCCTACAATGAGCAGTTCTTC.

The CDR3 DNA follows: TGTGCCAGTAGTACCCCTGGCGGGGGGGCAGCAGATACGCAGTATTTT. As protein: CASSTPGGGAADTQYF. The chain uses TRBV19 and TRBJ2-3; 9 nucleotides match TRBD2. The CDR3 runs 16 residues. Germline V gives CDR1 LNHDA, CDR2 SQIVND (reference sequence). V was pared by 4 bases and J by 4 bases, with 9 bases of the junction left unmatched.

The V call is TRBV23-1, the J call TRBJ1-6; unclear D gene. TRBV23-1 is placed among ORFs of uncertain function. The CDR3 is 14 amino acids. Trimming stripped 4 bases from V and 4 bases from J, with 8 bases between. The DNA for the CDR3 is TGCGCCAGCAGTCGATGGCAGTATAATTCACCCCTCCACTTT. It codes for CASSRWQYNSPLHF.

The rearrangement uses TRBV7-2 and TRBJ1-1, with no clear D. The V gene's germline CDR1 is SGHTA and CDR2 FQGNSA. The CDR3 length is 15 residues. Between the trimmed V and J ends, which lost 2 bases and 0 bases, there was a span of 10 bases. In DNA, the CDR3 is TGTGCCAGCAGCTTAAGCTTCCAGGTGAACACTGAAGCTTTCTTT. Amino acids: CASSLSFQVNTEAFF.

With respect to this clone: At the DNA level, this CDR3 is encoded by other sequences in the same sample as well. V usage is TRBV14 and J usage is TRBJ1-2, with D possibly TRBD1 on 5 matching bases. The CDR3 spans 14 residues. CDR1 and CDR2 from the germline V gene are SGHDN and FVKESK. Trimming stripped 6 bases from V and 11 bases from J, with 22 bases between. Here the CDR3 DNA reads TGTGCCAGCAGTCCCAGGCTGGGAGTGGGGGGTTACACCTTC. It yields the protein CASSPRLGVGGYTF.

This chain links TRBV15 with TRBJ2-5, with 7 positions matching TRBD1. The junction had 4 bases not matched to a gene; V was cut back by 0 bases and J by 3 bases. Germline-derived CDR1 and CDR2 are LNHNV and YYDKDF (reference sequence). CDR3 length: 15 amino acids. CDR3 loop: CATSRDGTEKETQYF. CDR3 coding DNA: TGTGCCACCAGCAGAGACGGGACAGAGAAAGAGACCCAGTACTTC.

The genes are TRBV7-2 and TRBJ1-6; 10 bases align to TRBD1. This CDR3 has 16 amino acids. Germline values: CDR1 SGHTA, CDR2 FQGNSA. Trimming removed 5 bases from V and 7 bases from J; junction bases left unmatched: 8. For the CDR3, the DNA is TGTGCCAGCAGCGCATGGGACAGGGGAAGGAATTCACCCCTCCACTTT. Amino acids: CASSAWDRGRNSPLHF.

This chain joins TRBV28 and TRBJ1-1, with 9 positions matching TRBD1. The trim removed 2 bases at V and 5 bases at J, leaving 6 bases unmatched. Germline CDR1 is MDHEN and CDR2 is SYDVKM. The CDR3 totals 15 residues. Here the CDR3 reads CASSLGTGWRTEAFF. CDR3 coding DNA: TGTGCCAGCAGTTTAGGGACAGGGTGGCGGACTGAAGCTTTCTTT.

This clone appeared once. The chain carries TRBV3-1 (or the pseudogene TRBV3-2) and TRBJ2-3; 12 positions match TRBD2. The CDR3 length is 18 residues. Germline V gene data show CDR1 as LGHDT and CDR2 as YNNKEL (reference sequence). The V and J ends lost 0 bases and 0 bases, in that order; junction bases with no gene match: 4. CDR3 DNA: TGTGCCAGCAGCCAAGATTGGCTAGCGGGAGGGAGCACAGATACGCAGTATTTT. Amino acids: CASSQDWLAGGSTDTQYF.

This clone has a single count. The genes are TRBV5-4 and TRBJ1-1; D is perhaps TRBD1 (6 bases). V was cut by 0 bases and J by 1 base, with 10 bases left in between. This CDR3 region has 15 residues. Germline assignment: CDR1 SGHNT and CDR2 YYREEE (reference sequence). The CDR3 region has the DNA TGTGCCAGCAGCTTGGCCATGGGGGCGAACACTGAAGCTTTCTTT. The encoded protein is CASSLAMGANTEAFF.

This clone was counted only a few times. This chain links TRBV21-1 with TRBJ2-7; no DNA check was done on the table's D call, TRBD2. TRBV21-1 is deemed a pseudogene. This CDR3 is built from 22 residues. In DNA, the CDR3 is TGTGCCAGCAGCACAATGCATGCCCCCGGGACTAGCGGCCCCAAAGTAGTCCACGAGCAGTACGTC. Translating gives CASSTMHAPGTSGPKVVHEQYV.

The V call is TRBV7-2, the J call TRBJ2-3; TRBD2 aligns across 7 bases. This CDR3 has 16 amino acids. The V and J ends lost 5 bases and 4 bases, in that order; junction bases with no gene match: 12. Germline values: CDR1 SGHTA, CDR2 FQGNSA. The DNA of the CDR3 is TGTGCCAGCAGCCAACAGCGGGATACCCCCCCAGATACGCAGTATTTT. Translating it yields CASSQQRDTPPDTQYF.

The rearrangement links TRBV20-1 to TRBJ2-3, with 8 bases identical to TRBD1. This CDR3 is built from 18 residues. Trimming cost V 3 bases and J 2 bases; bases outside gene matches: 16. The germline gives CDR1 DFQATT, CDR2 SNEGSKA (reference sequence). CDR3 DNA: TGCAGTGCTAGTTGGGGGACAGGTTTCTCGGGGAACACAGATACGCAGTATTTT. It specifies CSASWGTGFSGNTDTQYF.

This clone was found once. Other DNA sequences in the sample encode the same CDR3. This sequence joins TRBV3-1 (or the pseudogene TRBV3-2) and TRBJ1-5, with D possibly being TRBD1 (6 bases). Trimming took 3 bases from V and 6 from J, leaving 6 bases between them. CDR3 size: 12 residues. Germline CDR1 LGHDT, CDR2 YNNKEL (reference sequence). CDR3 sequence: CASSQGAQPQHF. DNA for the CDR3: TGTGCCAGCAGCCAGGGGGCTCAGCCCCAGCATTTT.

This clone has ten or more counts. The V call is TRBV2, the J call TRBJ1-1; D ambiguous. This CDR3 comprises 15 residues. V was cut by 7 bases and J by 7 bases, with 22 bases left in between. Germline V gene sequence: CDR1 SNHLY, CDR2 FYNNEI. CDR3 region: CASMRLRVNANEAFF. The CDR3 DNA follows: TGTGCCAGCATGAGACTGAGGGTAAACGCGAATGAAGCTTTCTTT.